What follows are 23 T cell receptor beta chains derived from one specimen sequenced in a study of blood T cell repertoires in COVID-19. Sequencing used immunoSEQ multiplex PCR; TCRdb keeps in-frame clones, though not all of them. The repertoire holds about 160,000 clones, with approximately 95% as singletons. Sequencing was carried out using peripheral blood. The source is a woman in her forties or fifties with acute or convalescent COVID-19.

V is TRBV5-1 and J is TRBJ1-4, with 8 bases aligning to TRBD1. Germline trimming cut 4 bases from V and 7 bases from J; bases unmatched to any gene: 6. This CDR3 region has 14 residues. Germline CDR1 and CDR2: SGHRS and YFSETQ. DNA of the CDR3: TGCGCCAGCAGCCTCGGACAGGGACGTGAAAAACTGTTTTTT. Translating gives CASSLGQGREKLFF.

The chain carries TRBV6-5 and TRBJ1-2, with D maybe TRBD1 (5 bases). The germline V and J ends were trimmed by 11 bases and 8 bases, with 15 bases remaining between them. CDR1 and CDR2 from the germline V gene are MNHEY and SVGAGI. CDR3 length: 11 residues. The CDR3 protein is CAGSQGGGYTF. DNA for the CDR3: TGTGCCGGTTCTCAGGGCGGCGGCTACACCTTC.

The chain carries TRBV6-4 and TRBJ2-7; D call uncertain. Germline V gives CDR1 MRHNA, CDR2 SNTAGT. The CDR3 is made up of 15 amino acids. The V and J ends lost 6 bases and 0 bases respectively, with 15 bases between them. CDR3 DNA sequence: TGTGCCAGCAGATGCAGGTCCACCGCCTCCTACGAGCAGTACTTC. This encodes CASRCRSTASYEQYF.

The chain combines TRBV27 with TRBJ1-1; D possibly corresponds to TRBD1 (6 bases). The CDR3 is made up of 12 amino acids. Germline CDR1 is MNHEY and CDR2 is SMNVEV (reference sequence). The V end lost 5 bases, the J end lost 11 bases, and 15 bases lay between the germline ends. The CDR3 sequence: CASSTGLTGAFF. The CDR3 DNA reads as TGTGCCAGCAGTACAGGTCTCACAGGGGCTTTCTTT.

The count of this clone is one. The DNA for the CDR3 is TGCAGCGTTTTAGAGGTCCGGGAGACCCAGTACTTC. Translating gives CSVLEVRETQYF. V usage is TRBV29-1 and J usage is TRBJ2-5; no definite D call. CDR1 is SQVTM and CDR2 is ANQGSEA in the germline V gene. CDR3 length: 12 amino acids. V was clipped by 5 bases and J by 5 bases, with 12 bases between them. The whole variable domain, remainder taken from reference TRBV29-1 and TRBJ2-5, is SAVISQKPSRDICQRGTSLTIQCQVDSQVTMMFWYRQQPGQSLTLIATANQGSEATYESGFVIDKFPISRPNLTFSTLTVSNMSPEDSSIYLCSVLEVRETQYFGPGTRLLVL.

The genes are TRBV7-2 and TRBJ1-2, with a weak D call TRBD1 (5 bases). Germline-derived CDR1 and CDR2 are SGHTA and FQGNSA. CDR3 size: 13 residues. The V end was cut by 6 bases, the J end by 8 bases, with 16 bases between. The CDR3: CASSSRDSSGYTF. In DNA form, the CDR3 reads TGTGCCAGCAGTTCCCGGGACTCCTCGGGCTACACCTTC.

This clone came up a few times. The gene calls are TRBV2 and TRBJ1-5; 9 bases agree with TRBD1. The germline V gene encodes CDR1 SNHLY and CDR2 FYNNEI. The length of the CDR3 is 15 residues. V lost 4 bases and J lost 6; bases outside the gene matches: 7. The CDR3 is CASSGTGGSGQPQHF. In DNA, the CDR3 is TGTGCCAGCAGTGGTACAGGGGGCTCGGGTCAGCCCCAGCATTTT.

For the CDR3, the DNA is TGTGCCAGCAGCTCCCCGCCGGGGGGCGGGGAGACCCAGTACTTC. It is translated as CASSSPPGGGETQYF. V is TRBV9 and J is TRBJ2-5; D is perhaps TRBD2 (7 bases). V lost 4 bases to trimming and J lost 5 bases, with 18 bases between them. From germline, CDR1 is SGDLS and CDR2 YYNGEE. This CDR3 is built from 15 residues.

This clone was detected once. The V and J genes are TRBV30 and TRBJ1-6; D is uncertain. From germline, CDR1 is GTSNPN and CDR2 SVGIG (reference sequence). Between the trimmed V and J ends, which lost 6 bases and 0 bases, there was a span of 9 bases. The CDR3 covers 14 residues. CDR3 residues: CACGPSSYNSPLHF. Written as DNA, the CDR3 is TGTGCCTGTGGGCCAAGCTCCTATAATTCACCCCTCCACTTT. The full variable domain, rest sourced from reference TRBV30 and TRBJ1-6, is SQTIHQWPATLVQPVGSPLSLECTVEGTSNPNLYWYRQAAGRGLQLLFYSVGIGQISSEVPQNLSASRPQDRQFILSSKKLLLSDSGFYLCACGPSSYNSPLHFGNGTRLTVT.

V and J are TRBV7-2 and TRBJ2-3; 15 bases are shared with TRBD2. Germline V gene data show CDR1 as SGHTA and CDR2 as FQGNSA. The CDR3 sequence is 16 residues long. V was clipped by 5 bases and J by 6 bases; unmatched bases: 6. The DNA of the CDR3 is TGTGCCAGCAGCCAAGGACTAGCGGGAGGGCCGGATACGCAGTATTTT. Translating gives CASSQGLAGGPDTQYF.

This clone appeared a few times. The gene calls are TRBV5-1 and TRBJ2-3; 9 bases are a match to TRBD1. The V gene's germline CDR1 is SGHRS and CDR2 YFSETQ. The V segment lost 7 bases and the J segment 8 bases; nucleotides outside the gene matches: 11. CDR3 length: 14 amino acids. The CDR3 is CASGSGTGFATQYF. The CDR3 DNA follows: TGCGCCAGCGGTTCCGGGACAGGGTTTGCTACGCAGTATTTT.

This clone was picked up one time. The genes are TRBV7-3 and TRBJ2-3; TRBD2 aligns across 7 bases. Germline CDR1 SGHTA, CDR2 FQGTGA. The CDR3 spans 16 residues. With 3 bases clipped from V and 5 bases from J, the junction kept 11 bases outside the gene matches. CDR3 DNA: TGTGCCAGCAGCTTGACCTCGGGGGGTCTAGGAGATACGCAGTATTTT. This gives the protein CASSLTSGGLGDTQYF.

CDR3: CSASEARGLGTEAFF. The DNA for the CDR3 is TGCAGTGCTAGTGAGGCCAGGGGTTTGGGCACTGAAGCTTTCTTT. The gene calls are TRBV20-1 and TRBJ1-1; D is possibly TRBD1 (6 bases). V dropped 3 bases and J dropped 4 bases, with 18 bases sitting between them. The germline V gene has CDR1 DFQATT and CDR2 SNEGSKA (reference sequence). The CDR3 length is 15 residues.

V is TRBV7-9 and J is TRBJ1-1; 10 nucleotides match TRBD1. The V segment lost 4 bases and the J segment 11 bases; nucleotides outside the gene matches: 4. Germline V lookup: CDR1 SEHNR, CDR2 FQNEAQ (reference sequence). This CDR3 is 12 amino acids long. This chain's CDR3 is CASSSPGQGAFF. The CDR3 bases are TGTGCCAGCAGCTCACCGGGACAGGGGGCTTTCTTT.

The chain employs TRBV11-2 and TRBJ2-4; TRBD2 might be the D (6 bases). Germline values: CDR1 SGHAT, CDR2 FQNNGV. Trimming cost V 0 bases and J 11 bases, with 14 bases left between them. There are 14 residues in the CDR3. The DNA of the CDR3 is TGTGCCAGCAGCTTAGATTCAGCCGCTAGCGTTCAGTACTTC. Encoded protein: CASSLDSAASVQYF.

The chain recombines TRBV29-1 with TRBJ1-1; 7 nucleotides align to TRBD1. The germline CDR1 and CDR2 sequences are SQVTM and ANQGSEA. V was clipped by 7 bases and J by 11 bases; unmatched bases: 16. CDR3 length: 13 residues. CDR3 coding DNA: TGCAGCGCCGGGAGGGGGCTTACCTATGGGGCTTTCTTT. Its protein product is CSAGRGLTYGAFF.

The chain joins TRBV19 to TRBJ2-1, with 10 bases fitting TRBD1. Trimming removed 5 bases from V and 7 bases from J; junction bases left unmatched: 11. This CDR3 comprises 16 residues. Germline lookup yields CDR1 LNHDA and CDR2 SQIVND (reference sequence). As DNA, the CDR3 is TGTGCCAGTAGTCCAGGACAGGGGGGGATGCGGAATGAGCAGTTCTTC. Its translation is CASSPGQGGMRNEQFF. The full variable domain, rest sourced from reference TRBV19 and TRBJ2-1, is DGGITQSPKYLFRKEGQNVTLSCEQNLNHDAMYWYRQDPGQGLRLIYYSQIVNDFQKGDIAEGYSVSREKKESFPLTVTSAQKNPTAFYLCASSPGQGGMRNEQFFGPGTRLTVL.

The chain uses TRBV6-6 and TRBJ2-3, with 9 bases that match TRBD1. This CDR3 has 14 residues. J was trimmed by 3 bases and V by 7 bases; bases with no gene match: 5. Germline V gene data show CDR1 as MNHNY and CDR2 as SVGAGI (reference sequence). The CDR3 DNA reads TGTGCCAGCACCGACAGGGGGGTGACAGATACGCAGTATTTT. Translation gives CASTDRGVTDTQYF.

The genes are TRBV19 and TRBJ1-5; a weak D match, TRBD1 (6 bases). The germline V and J ends were trimmed by 4 bases and 6 bases, with 22 bases remaining between them. From germline, CDR1 is LNHDA and CDR2 SQIVND (reference sequence). The CDR3 has 17 residues. The CDR3 loop is CASSTPGGARRGQPQHF. The CDR3 DNA reads TGTGCCAGTAGTACCCCGGGGGGGGCGCGTCGGGGTCAGCCCCAGCATTTT.

This sequence joins TRBV30 and TRBJ1-5; D ambiguous. The CDR3 totals 13 residues. V dropped 1 base and J dropped 2 bases, with 6 bases sitting between them. Germline values: CDR1 GTSNPN, CDR2 SVGIG (reference sequence). Here the CDR3 DNA reads TGTGCCTGGAGTGCAGGTGGCAATCAGCCCCAGCATTTT. Protein sequence: CAWSAGGNQPQHF.

V is TRBV24-1 and J is TRBJ1-1; unclear D gene. Germline V gives CDR1 KGHDR, CDR2 SFDVKD. The CDR3 is 11 amino acids. Deletions cut 9 bases from V and 9 bases from J, with 13 bases between. The CDR3 loop reads CATQFGNKAFF. The DNA for the CDR3 is TGTGCCACCCAATTCGGGAATAAAGCTTTCTTT.

This clone was observed a few times. The V gene is TRBV24-1, the J gene TRBJ2-1; weak D call: TRBD2 (7 bases). Trimming left V 2 bases short and J 4 bases short, with 14 bases between. Germline values: CDR1 KGHDR, CDR2 SFDVKD. There are 16 residues in the CDR3. CDR3 nucleotides: TGTGCCACCAGTGATTCTATTCGGGGGGCGTACAATGAGCAGTTCTTC. This encodes CATSDSIRGAYNEQFF.

This sequence joins TRBV5-1 and TRBJ1-2; 11 nucleotides agree with TRBD1. Trimming cost V 4 bases and J 10 bases; bases outside gene matches: 6. The length of the CDR3 is 13 residues. CDR1 is SGHRS, CDR2 YFSETQ, per germline. The CDR3, as DNA: TGCGCCAGCAGCCAGGGACAGGGGGTAGTCTACACCTTC. Its translation is CASSQGQGVVYTF.